The rows below give T cell receptor beta chains drawn from one sample of a study of shared clonotypes between healthy human individuals. Measured with immunoSEQ multiplex PCR; TCRdb has only the in-frame clones, and not every one. Of 300,000 to 350,000 clones listed, around 70% were seen once; the top ten hold 10%. The sequenced sample was memory CD4+ T cells sorted from blood. The source is a man aged 25 to 40 in good health. CDR3s include the opening cysteine and the closing phenylalanine or tryptophan. A D gene is named only where the DNA matches it firmly. The listing skips clone size in some rows; elsewhere it reads once, few, many or a size class.

14	TRBV18	TRBJ2-3	.	.	TGTGCCACCCTAGACTCGTACTCCACAGATACGCAGTATTTT	CATLDSYSTDTQYF
15	TRBV25-1	TRBJ2-2	few	TRBD1	TGTGCCAGCATACCGGGACAGGGATACACCGGGGAGCTGTTTTTT	CASIPGQGYTGELFF
14	TRBV7-9	TRBJ1-2	.	.	TGTGCCAGCAGCGCACACAGGCGCTCCTATGGCTACACCTTC	CASSAHRRSYGYTF
14	TRBV10-2	TRBJ2-7	.	.	TGCGCCACCGCCCCGATTACAGGGAGCTACGAGCAGTACTTC	CATAPITGSYEQYF
13	TRBV10-2	TRBJ2-5	.	TRBD1	TGCGCCAGCAGTGATAGGGACAGGAGGCCCCAGTACTTC	CASSDRDRRPQYF
15	TRBV28	TRBJ2-7	few	TRBD1	TGTGCCAGCAGTCCCCCAGGCACAGGGGGCTACGAGCAGTACTTC	CASSPPGTGGYEQYF
15	TRBV19	TRBJ1-1	.	.	TGTGCCAGTAGTCCGGGCCCAGGCCGGGACACTGAAGCTTTCTTT	CASSPGPGRDTEAFF
13	TRBV5-8	TRBJ2-1	once	.	TGTGCCAGCAGCTCGTTGGCCTACAATGAGCAGTTCTTC	CASSSLAYNEQFF
15	TRBV7-2	TRBJ2-7	.	TRBD2	TGTGCCAGCAGCTTAGCGGGGACTAGCGCATACGAGCAGTACTTC	CASSLAGTSAYEQYF
15	TRBV11-1	TRBJ2-7	.	TRBD1	TGTGCCAGCAGCCCGACTGGACAGGGGCGACGGGAGCAGTACTTC	CASSPTGQGRREQYF
12	TRBV28	TRBJ2-7	.	.	TGTGCCAGCAGACCAGACGGCTACGAGCAGTACTTC	CASRPDGYEQYF
15	TRBV7-2	TRBJ1-1	many	.	TGTGCCAGCAGCGTTCAAGGACAACTTAACACTGAAGCTTTCTTT	CASSVQGQLNTEAFF
15	TRBV28	TRBJ2-5	.	.	TGTGCCAGCAGTTTATTGGTGGGACCTCAAGAGACCCAGTACTTC	CASSLLVGPQETQYF
14	TRBV19	TRBJ1-3	.	TRBD1	TGTGCCAGTAGTAAGGGACAGGTTGGAAACACCATATATTTT	CASSKGQVGNTIYF
14	TRBV28	TRBJ2-7	.	.	TGTGCCAGCAGTTTGCCGGGAGCTGGCCACGAGCAGTACTTC	CASSLPGAGHEQYF
15	TRBV11-2	TRBJ2-5	.	.	TGTGCCAGCAGCTCATATCTTAGGAATCAAGAGACCCAGTACTTC	CASSSYLRNQETQYF
13	TRBV7-3	TRBJ1-1	.	.	TGTGCCAGCAGCAGCCAGTCGAACACTGAAGCTTTCTTT	CASSSQSNTEAFF
14	TRBV5-1	TRBJ1-4	.	.	TGCGCCAGCAGCCCAGCAGGGGTAGTTGAAAAACTGTTTTTT	CASSPAGVVEKLFF
18	TRBV10-3	TRBJ2-6	.	.	TGTGCCATCAGTGAGTCGAGGGGACTTAGATCTGGGGCCAACGTCCTGACTTTC	CAISESRGLRSGANVLTF
11	TRBV19	TRBJ2-1	few	.	TGTGCCAGTAGCTCGATGAATGAGCAGTTCTTC	CASSSMNEQFF
14	TRBV18	TRBJ1-1	.	.	TGTGCCAGCTCACCCGGGGGGCTCGGCACTGAAGCTTTCTTT	CASSPGGLGTEAFF
15	TRBV5-8	TRBJ2-1	.	.	TGTGCCAGCAGCGCGGGACGTCCGTCGGGTGGTGAGCAGTTCTTC	CASSAGRPSGGEQFF
15	TRBV28	TRBJ2-3	.	TRBD2	TGTGCCAGCAAAGCTAGCGGGATCCACAGGGATACGCAGTATTTT	CASKASGIHRDTQYF
20	TRBV4-2	TRBJ2-2	.	TRBD2	TGTGCCAGCAGCCAAGGGGTGTTTGGGGTTCTAGCGGGAGTATCCGGGGAGCTGTTTTTT	CASSQGVFGVLAGVSGELFF
14	TRBV12-5	TRBJ2-7	once	.	TGTGCTAGTGGTCGAAAAACCAGGGGCCACGAGCAGTACTTC	CASGRKTRGHEQYF
19	TRBV4-1	TRBJ2-4	.	TRBD2	TGCGCCAGCAGCCAAGGACTAGCGGGAGGGCCTCTAACCAAAAACATTCAGTACTTC	CASSQGLAGGPLTKNIQYF
15	TRBV7-2	TRBJ1-6	few	.	TGTGCCAGCAGCCAGACAGGTCCGGATAATTCACCCCTCCACTTT	CASSQTGPDNSPLHF
15	TRBV5-1	TRBJ2-1	once	.	TGCGCCAGCAGCTTTGGGGGTTTCACCTACAATGAGCAGTTCTTC	CASSFGGFTYNEQFF
13	TRBV6-5	TRBJ2-3	.	.	TGTGCCAGCAGTTCCGGACTATTGAATACGCAGTATTTT	CASSSGLLNTQYF
14	TRBV29-1	TRBJ2-7	.	TRBD1	TGCAGCGCTGTCTCGACTGGGACAGGGGGGGAGCAGTACTTC	CSAVSTGTGGEQYF
14	TRBV6-5	TRBJ2-7	.	.	TGTGCCAGCAGCTTGGGTCGGGGGGCAAGCGAGCAGTACTTC	CASSLGRGASEQYF
15	TRBV6-1	TRBJ1-1	.	.	TGTGCCAGCAGCGTTACAGGGCCGGGGACAACTGAAGCTTTCTTT	CASSVTGPGTTEAFF
16	TRBV5-1	TRBJ2-3	.	TRBD1	TGCGCCAGCAGCGACGAAACAGGGGCCCTCACAGATACGCAGTATTTT	CASSDETGALTDTQYF
15	TRBV5-4	TRBJ1-6	.	.	TGTGCCAGCAGCCAGTCCGGGACGGAGAATTCACCCCTCCACTTT	CASSQSGTENSPLHF
14	TRBV6-5	TRBJ2-7	.	TRBD2	TGTGCCAGCAGTCCTTCCGGGACTAAATACGAGCAGTACTTC	CASSPSGTKYEQYF
15	TRBV10-3	TRBJ1-5	.	TRBD1	TGTGCCATCAGTGACGGACAGGGCCTTAATCAGCCCCAGCATTTT	CAISDGQGLNQPQHF
18	TRBV5-1	TRBJ2-3	.	.	TGCGCCAGCAGCCGCGCAAACTCGAACAGGGTTAAGACAGATACGCAGTATTTT	CASSRANSNRVKTDTQYF
13	TRBV11-3	TRBJ2-2	.	.	TGTGCCAGCAGCTTTTTAGATACCGGGGAGCTGTTTTTT	CASSFLDTGELFF
13	TRBV11-2	TRBJ1-5	.	.	TGTGCCAGCAGCTTTATTGGGGATCAGCCCCAGCATTTT	CASSFIGDQPQHF
15	TRBV15	TRBJ2-3	.	TRBD1	TGTGCCACCAGCACGGGACAGGGTGGCACAGATACGCAGTATTTT	CATSTGQGGTDTQYF
16	TRBV9	TRBJ2-1	.	.	TGTGCCAGCAGCGTTTCAGTCCTGAGCTCCTACAATGAGCAGTTCTTC	CASSVSVLSSYNEQFF
13	TRBV10-1	TRBJ2-1	.	.	TGCGCCAGCAGTGAGGACAGATACAATGAGCAGTTCTTC	CASSEDRYNEQFF
16	TRBV28	TRBJ1-2	.	TRBD1	TGTGCCAGCAGTTCAACTCGGGACAGGGTCGGCTATGGCTACACCTTC	CASSSTRDRVGYGYTF
18	TRBV27	TRBJ2-5	.	.	TGTGCCAGCAGTTTATACGCCCGACAGGCTAACTCCCAAGAGACCCAGTACTTC	CASSLYARQANSQETQYF
14	TRBV18	TRBJ1-1	.	.	TGTGCCAGCTCACCTCAAGGACGGCAGATAGGAGCTTTCTTT	CASSPQGRQIGAFF
14	TRBV2	TRBJ2-3	once	.	TGTGCCAGCAACTTAATGGGGGGCACAGATACGCAGTATTTT	CASNLMGGTDTQYF
15	TRBV5-6	TRBJ2-5	.	.	TGTGCCAGCAGCTTATTTGGGAGAGGGCAAGAGACCCAGTACTTC	CASSLFGRGQETQYF
13	TRBV30	TRBJ1-2	once	.	TGTGCCTGGAAATTGACCAATCGCTATGGCTACACCTTC	CAWKLTNRYGYTF
13	TRBV29-1	TRBJ1-1	few	.	TGCAGCGTCACCAACGGCAGGAACACTGAAGCTTTCTTT	CSVTNGRNTEAFF
15	TRBV5-1	TRBJ1-1	.	.	TGCGCCAGCAGCTTAGGCCACCCGGCGAACACTGAAGCTTTCTTT	CASSLGHPANTEAFF
13	TRBV7-2	TRBJ1-2	.	.	TGTGCCAGCAGCCCTAGGGACGTACCTGGCTACACCTTC	CASSPRDVPGYTF
13	TRBV9	TRBJ2-7	few	.	TGTGCCAGCAGCGGATCAACAGGGATGGAGCAGTACTTC	CASSGSTGMEQYF
13	TRBV29-1	TRBJ1-4	.	TRBD1	TGCAGCGTCGCGGGACAGATTAATGAAAAACTGTTTTTT	CSVAGQINEKLFF